This TCR beta chain was found in a study of T cell changes during pregnancy in multiple sclerosis. Sequenced by immunoSEQ multiplex PCR; TCRdb stores in-frame clones only, minus some. The data hold 110,000 or so clones, with 90% to 95% observed a single time. The origin of this receptor is a female donor with multiple sclerosis, enrolled in a pregnancy study. The sequences come from peripheral blood, collected before pregnancy.

CDR3 sequence: CASSPPGQGNEQYF. CDR3 sequence (DNA): TGTGCCAGCAGTCCTCCGGGACAGGGAAACGAGCAGTACTTC. This rearrangement joins TRBV28 to TRBJ2-7; 9 bases line up with TRBD1. J gave up 5 bases and V 5 bases, and 7 bases lay outside the gene matches. The germline CDR1 and CDR2 sequences are MDHEN and SYDVKM. The CDR3 extends over 14 amino acids.